Following are 28 T cell receptor beta chains from one sample sequenced in a study of TIL therapy for anti-PD-1-resistant metastatic lung cancer. The immunoSEQ assay was v3. Sequencing used immunoSEQ multiplex PCR; TCRdb keeps in-frame clones, though not all of them. The repertoire consists of approximately 16,000 clones, with 86% occurring once and the leading ten covering roughly 0.86%. Specified time point: pre-treatment sample, taken before nivolumab and TIL therapy. This material consisted of blood, taken at baseline. Every receptor here comes from a person aged 25-80 years with non-small cell lung cancer.

This chain uses TRBV7-3 with TRBJ2-1; 9 nucleotides align to TRBD2. This CDR3 is 16 amino acids long. Trimming took 1 base from V and 5 from J; bases not matched to a gene: 6. From germline, CDR1 is SGHTA and CDR2 FQGTGA. CDR3 amino acids: CASSLKAGGQNNEQFF. CDR3 in DNA: TGTGCCAGCAGCTTAAAAGCGGGGGGACAGAACAATGAGCAGTTCTTC.

This chain connects TRBV28 to TRBJ2-3, with 11 positions matching TRBD2. Germline trimming cut 9 bases from V and 4 bases from J; bases unmatched to any gene: 12. This CDR3 comprises 16 residues. CDR1 is MDHEN and CDR2 is SYDVKM in the germline V gene. CDR3 sequence reads: CASDVAGGPRADTQYF. The CDR3 DNA is TGTGCCAGTGACGTAGCGGGGGGGCCTAGGGCAGATACGCAGTATTTT.

This clone was counted between two and nine times. The V call is TRBV5-4, the J call TRBJ2-7; 8 bases agree with TRBD1. After removal of 4 bases from V and 2 bases from J, the junction contained 5 bases not matched to a gene. This CDR3 spans 14 amino acids. CDR1 and CDR2 from the germline V gene are SGHNT and YYREEE (reference sequence). The CDR3 DNA is TGTGCCAGCAGCCTAACAGGGGGTACCTACGAGCAGTACTTC. It codes for CASSLTGGTYEQYF.

The rearrangement joins TRBV5-5 to TRBJ2-6, with 7 bases lining up with TRBD1. CDR3 size: 16 residues. In germline, CDR1 is SGHKS, CDR2 YYEKEE (reference sequence). Trimming removed 10 bases from V and 0 bases from J; junction bases left unmatched: 10. CDR3: CASLRDRNSGANVLTF. The CDR3 DNA reads TGTGCCTCCTTAAGGGACAGAAACTCTGGGGCCAACGTCCTGACTTTC. Filled out from reference TRBV5-5 and TRBJ2-6, the complete variable domain reads DAGVTQSPTHLIKTRGQQVTLRCSPISGHKSVSWYQQVLGQGPQFIFQYYEKEERGRGNFPDRFSARQFPNYSSELNVNALLLGDSALYLCASLRDRNSGANVLTFGAGSRLTVL.

The chain joins TRBV5-5 to TRBJ2-7; D assignment may be TRBD1 or TRBD2 (5 bases each). The CDR3 sequence is 15 residues long. The germline CDR1 and CDR2 sequences are SGHKS and YYEKEE (reference sequence). V lost 4 bases and J 3 bases, leaving 17 bases between the germline ends. The CDR3, as DNA: TGTGCCAGCAGCAAAGCCGGGACCTCTTTCTACGAGCAGTACGTC. It specifies CASSKAGTSFYEQYV.

The J gene is TRBJ1-1, the V gene TRBV21-1. TRBV21-1 is a pseudogene locus. The length of the CDR3 is 17 residues. The CDR3, as DNA: TGTGCCAGCAGCAAAGGCAGCGGATCGGGCGGAAACACTGAAGCTTTCTTT. Translating it yields CASSKGSGSGGNTEAFF.

V and J are TRBV7-3 and TRBJ2-1; TRBD2 matches 10 bases. V dropped 5 bases and J dropped 7; count of bases not matched to a gene: 11. The CDR3 contains 16 residues. Looked up from germline, CDR1 is SGHTA and CDR2 is FQGTGA. The CDR3 region is CASSVGGTSVKNEQFF. The DNA of the CDR3 is TGTGCCAGCAGCGTCGGGGGGACTAGCGTCAAAAATGAGCAGTTCTTC.

This chain uses TRBV5-1 with TRBJ2-7; D is possibly TRBD1 (6 bases). The CDR3 spans 15 residues. Germline V gene data show CDR1 as SGHRS and CDR2 as YFSETQ. V lost 1 base and J lost 5, with 16 bases in between. The CDR3 sequence is CASSLYNDQGNEQYF. The CDR3 DNA is TGCGCCAGCAGCTTGTATAACGACCAGGGGAACGAGCAGTACTTC.

The genes are TRBV2 and TRBJ2-7; TRBD1 aligns across 11 bases. CDR1 is SNHLY, CDR2 FYNNEI, per germline. Trimming took 6 bases from V and 4 from J; bases not matched to a gene: 8. This CDR3 has 15 amino acids. CDR3 residues: CASSETGTGGYEQYV. CDR3 DNA: TGTGCCAGCAGCGAAACCGGGACAGGGGGTTACGAGCAGTACGTC.

The rearrangement joins TRBV19 to TRBJ1-5; tentatively, D is TRBD1 (5 bases). Deletions cut 5 bases from V and 0 bases from J, with 11 bases between. CDR1 is LNHDA and CDR2 is SQIVND in the germline V gene (reference sequence). This CDR3 region has 15 residues. This CDR3 is CASSPRDGSNQPQHF. The CDR3 coding sequence is TGTGCCAGTAGTCCCCGGGACGGTAGCAATCAGCCCCAGCATTTT. The entire variable domain, with the rest obtained from reference TRBV19 and TRBJ1-5, is as follows: DGGITQSPKYLFRKEGQNVTLSCEQNLNHDAMYWYRQDPGQGLRLIYYSQIVNDFQKGDIAEGYSVSREKKESFPLTVTSAQKNPTAFYLCASSPRDGSNQPQHFGDGTRLSIL.

This clone has just a few counts. The CDR3 region has the DNA TGTGCCAGCAGCTTGCTAACAGGACCACCCTACGAGCAGTACTTC. As protein: CASSLLTGPPYEQYF. The gene calls are TRBV5-5 and TRBJ2-7, with a weak D call TRBD1 (5 bases). Per the germline V gene, CDR1 is SGHKS and CDR2 is YYEKEE (reference sequence). V was pared by 1 base and J by 2 bases, with 13 bases between. The CDR3 consists of 15 residues.

The CDR3 protein is CASSVLLAGVTDTQYF. The CDR3 coding sequence is TGTGCCAGCAGCGTACTTCTAGCGGGAGTAACAGATACGCAGTATTTT. The chain links TRBV9 to TRBJ2-3, with 10 bases lining up with TRBD2. After removal of 1 base from V and 3 bases from J, the junction contained 5 bases not matched to a gene. From germline, CDR1 is SGDLS and CDR2 YYNGEE. The CDR3 is made up of 16 amino acids.

This chain joins TRBV19 and TRBJ1-3; 8 nucleotides align to TRBD1. The CDR3 extends over 14 amino acids. CDR1 LNHDA and CDR2 SQIVND come from the germline V gene (reference sequence). J lost 6 bases, V lost 3 bases, and 4 bases had no gene match. The CDR3 nucleotides are TGTGCCAGTAGTATTCTGGACAGGGAAAACACCATATATTTT. It codes for CASSILDRENTIYF.

The rearrangement uses TRBV7-2 and TRBJ2-7; D is unclear. Germline V gene data show CDR1 as SGHTA and CDR2 as FQGNSA. The CDR3 has 11 amino acids. V lost 2 bases and J 7 bases, leaving 6 bases between the germline ends. Here the CDR3 reads CASSLYGEQYF. For the CDR3, the DNA is TGTGCCAGCAGCTTATACGGTGAGCAGTACTTC. Complete variable domain (other parts from reference TRBV7-2 and TRBJ2-7): GAGVSQSPSNKVTEKGKDVELRCDPISGHTALYWYRQSLGQGLEFLIYFQGNSAPDKSGLPSDRFSAERTGGSVSTLTIQRTQQEDSAVYLCASSLYGEQYFGPGTRLTVT.

The CDR3 region has the DNA TGTGCCATCAGTGGGACTAGCGGGGGGGTGACAGATACGCAGTATTTT. Translation gives CAISGTSGGVTDTQYF. The rearrangement uses TRBV10-3 and TRBJ2-3, with 15 nucleotides matching TRBD2. V shed 4 bases, J shed 3 bases, and the junction held 2 bases outside the gene matches. The CDR3 loop spans 16 amino acids. Germline CDR1 and CDR2: ENHRY and SYGVKD.

The table lists this clone with a count of one. The CDR3 region is CASSGQIGNEQFF. CDR3 nucleotide sequence: TGTGCCAGCTCTGGACAAATCGGGAATGAGCAGTTCTTC. The chain links TRBV13 to TRBJ2-1, with D possibly being TRBD1 (5 bases). Germline V CDR1 and CDR2: PRHDT, FYEKMQ (reference sequence). V lost 8 bases to trimming and J lost 7 bases, with 15 bases between them. The CDR3 length is 13 residues.

This clone was counted a few times. This chain uses TRBV6-1 with TRBJ1-1; 7 bases are a match to TRBD1. Trimming took 8 bases from V and 10 from J; bases not matched to a gene: 16. Germline V gene sequence: CDR1 MNHNS, CDR2 SASEGT. The CDR3 loop spans 14 amino acids. CDR3: CASHYTGQARSAFF. The CDR3 bases are TGTGCCAGCCATTACACTGGACAGGCAAGATCAGCTTTCTTT.

The V gene is TRBV6-4, the J gene TRBJ1-1, with D possibly TRBD1 on 5 matching bases. CDR1 MRHNA and CDR2 SNTAGT come from the germline V gene. This CDR3 region has 14 residues. Deletions cut 6 bases from V and 0 bases from J, with 11 bases between. This CDR3 reads CASRETVLNTEAFF. The CDR3, as DNA: TGTGCCAGCAGAGAGACAGTCTTGAACACTGAAGCTTTCTTT.

With regard to this clone: Other DNA sequences of this sample code for an identical CDR3. This chain joins TRBV5-1 and TRBJ2-7; TRBD2 is a possible D gene (5 bases). CDR1 and CDR2 (germline): SGHRS, YFSETQ. V was cut by 0 bases and J by 3 bases, with 10 bases left in between. The CDR3 runs 14 residues. CDR3 nucleotides: TGCGCCAGCAGCTTGGCCGGAGGCAGCTACGAGCAGTACTTC. This gives the protein CASSLAGGSYEQYF.

The rearrangement uses TRBV9 and TRBJ2-5, with 7 bases fitting TRBD1. CDR3 length: 12 residues. The junction had 4 bases not matched to a gene; V was cut back by 7 bases and J by 4 bases. Germline V gives CDR1 SGDLS, CDR2 YYNGEE. CDR3 sequence (DNA): TGTGCCAGCGGTACAGGGGTAGAGACCCAGTACTTC. Its translation: CASGTGVETQYF. The full variable domain, completed using reference TRBV9 and TRBJ2-5, is DSGVTQTPKHLITATGQRVTLRCSPRSGDLSVYWYQQSLDQGLQFLIQYYNGEERAKGNILERFSAQQFPDLHSELNLSSLELGDSALYFCASGTGVETQYFGPGTRLLVL.

V gene TRBV28 combines with J gene TRBJ1-6; no clear D gene. Per the germline V gene, CDR1 is MDHEN and CDR2 is SYDVKM. Between the trimmed V and J ends, which lost 8 bases and 14 bases, there was a span of 19 bases. The CDR3 length is 13 residues. The CDR3 loop reads CASGLGNPAALHF. CDR3 bases: TGTGCCAGCGGGTTAGGGAACCCCGCGGCCCTCCACTTT.

The chain uses TRBV27 and TRBJ2-7; D might be TRBD1 (6 bases). The CDR3 has 15 amino acids. Germline CDR1 and CDR2: MNHEY and SMNVEV (reference sequence). Between the trimmed V and J ends, which lost 0 bases and 0 bases, there was a span of 9 bases. The CDR3 is CASSLSPDSSYEQYF. The CDR3 coding sequence is TGTGCCAGCAGTTTATCCCCGGACAGCTCCTACGAGCAGTACTTC.

V is TRBV4-2 and J is TRBJ2-5; tentative D call: TRBD2 (6 bases). This CDR3 has 14 amino acids. Looked up from germline, CDR1 is LGHNA and CDR2 is YNFKEQ. With 4 bases removed from V and 0 bases from J, the gap between germline ends came to 9 bases. CDR3 sequence: CASSPRDYQETQYF. CDR3 DNA: TGTGCCAGCAGCCCCCGGGACTACCAAGAGACCCAGTACTTC.

The genes are TRBV6-5 and TRBJ1-6; TRBD1 might be the D (5 bases). Trimming removed 4 bases from V and 8 bases from J, with 15 bases in between. The V gene's germline CDR1 is MNHEY and CDR2 SVGAGI. The CDR3 spans 15 residues. The CDR3 reads CASSFSPVRDSPLHF. DNA of the CDR3: TGTGCCAGCAGTTTCTCCCCGGTCAGGGATTCACCCCTCCACTTT.

This chain links TRBV5-5 with TRBJ2-7; D might be TRBD1 or TRBD2, each matching 6 bases. Trimming removed 0 bases from V and 4 bases from J, with 14 bases in between. This CDR3 is built from 15 residues. The germline CDR1 and CDR2 sequences are SGHKS and YYEKEE (reference sequence). CDR3 in amino acids: CASSLGGAQRYEQYF. The CDR3 coding sequence is TGTGCCAGCAGCTTGGGGGGGGCGCAAAGATACGAGCAGTACTTC. Filled out from reference TRBV5-5 and TRBJ2-7, the complete variable domain reads DAGVTQSPTHLIKTRGQQVTLRCSPISGHKSVSWYQQVLGQGPQFIFQYYEKEERGRGNFPDRFSARQFPNYSSELNVNALLLGDSALYLCASSLGGAQRYEQYFGPGTRLTVT.

This sequence joins TRBV9 and TRBJ1-3; TRBD1 might be the D (6 bases). Germline V gene lookup returns CDR1 SGDLS and CDR2 YYNGEE. V lost 0 bases, J lost 2 bases, and 9 bases lay in between. CDR3 length: 15 residues. CDR3 amino acids: CASSVGGDTGNTIYF. CDR3 DNA: TGTGCCAGCAGCGTAGGCGGGGACACTGGAAACACCATATATTTT.

The chain joins TRBV13 to TRBJ2-7, with D tentatively TRBD1 (5 bases). Trimming took off 0 bases at V and 2 bases at J, with 8 bases between the two ends. From germline, CDR1 is PRHDT and CDR2 FYEKMQ (reference sequence). The CDR3 covers 14 residues. CDR3 region: CASSLGGLTYEQYF. CDR3 in DNA: TGTGCCAGCAGCTTAGGGGGGCTTACCTACGAGCAGTACTTC.

The chain is built from TRBV2 and TRBJ2-3; 7 positions agree with TRBD1. Germline lookup yields CDR1 SNHLY and CDR2 FYNNEI. The length of the CDR3 is 15 residues. Trimming cost V 7 bases and J 1 base; bases outside gene matches: 8. The CDR3 spells CASTSTGQGTDTQYF. The CDR3 DNA is TGTGCCAGCACCTCTACAGGACAGGGCACAGATACGCAGTATTTT.